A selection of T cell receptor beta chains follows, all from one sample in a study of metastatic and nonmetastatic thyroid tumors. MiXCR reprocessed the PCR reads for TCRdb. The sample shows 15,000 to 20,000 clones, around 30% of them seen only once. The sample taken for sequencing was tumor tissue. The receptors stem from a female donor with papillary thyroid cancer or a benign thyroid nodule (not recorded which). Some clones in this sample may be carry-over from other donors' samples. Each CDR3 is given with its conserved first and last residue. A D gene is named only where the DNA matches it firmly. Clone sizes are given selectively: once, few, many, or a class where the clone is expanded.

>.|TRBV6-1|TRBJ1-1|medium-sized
TGTGCCAGCAGTGGAGGGGGTCCCCAAGCTTTCTTT
CASSGGGPQAFF
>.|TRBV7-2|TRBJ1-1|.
TGTGCCAGCAGGATAGATTGGACAGTCCCTGAAGCTTTCTTT
CASRIDWTVPEAFF
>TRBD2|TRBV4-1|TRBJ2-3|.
TGCGCCAGCAGCCAAGAGGGCGGGAGAGGCACAGATACGCAGTATTTT
CASSQEGGRGTDTQYF
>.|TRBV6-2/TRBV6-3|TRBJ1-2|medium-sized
TGTGCCAGCAGATACGGGACGGCTTCGGGGGGCTACACCTTC
CASRYGTASGGYTF
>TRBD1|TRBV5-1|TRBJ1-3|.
TGCGCCAGCAGCTTGGCCCTTATCACAGGGGCTGGAAACACCATATATTTT
CASSLALITGAGNTIYF
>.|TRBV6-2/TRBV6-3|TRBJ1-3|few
TGTGCCAGCAGTTACCCCGGTGATACTGGAAACACCATATATTTT
CASSYPGDTGNTIYF
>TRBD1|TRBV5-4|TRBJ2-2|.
TGTGCCAGCAGCTTAGGGCAGGGGGTTGGCGGGGAGCTGTTTTTT
CASSLGQGVGGELFF
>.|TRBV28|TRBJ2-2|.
TGTGCCAGCTCCCCCGTAACTAGCACCGGGGAGCTGTTTTTT
CASSPVTSTGELFF
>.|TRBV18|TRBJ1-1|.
TGTGCCAGCTCACCAAGGGAGGACCAGTGGGAGAACACTGAAGCTTTCTTT
CASSPREDQWENTEAFF
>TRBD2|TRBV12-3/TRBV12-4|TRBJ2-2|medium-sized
TGTGCCAGCAGCAAAGCGGGAGGGCCCGCCGGGGAGCTGTTTTTT
CASSKAGGPAGELFF
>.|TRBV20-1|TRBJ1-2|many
TGCAGTGCGTCTAGGGGGACCGGTGGCTACACCTTC
CSASRGTGGYTF
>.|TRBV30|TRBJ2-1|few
TGTGCCTGGAGTTCTACCCCAGATAGTGAGCAGTTCTTC
CAWSSTPDSEQFF
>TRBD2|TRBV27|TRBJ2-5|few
TGTGCCAGCAGTTTAAGCTCACGACTAGCGGGAGGGGAGACCCAGTACTTC
CASSLSSRLAGGETQYF
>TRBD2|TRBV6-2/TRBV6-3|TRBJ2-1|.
TGTACCACATCCTCCGGGACTATCGGTTACAATGAGCAGTTCTTC
CTTSSGTIGYNEQFF
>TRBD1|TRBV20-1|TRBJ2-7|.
TGCAGTGCTAGTGACACAGGGGCCTACGAGCAGTACTTC
CSASDTGAYEQYF
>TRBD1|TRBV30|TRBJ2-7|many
TGTGCCTGGAGTCCCGGAACAGGGGTGGTCCACGAGCAGTACTTC
CAWSPGTGVVHEQYF
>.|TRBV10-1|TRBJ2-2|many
TGCGCCAGCAGTGAGTCATGGGCCGGGGAGCTGTTTTTT
CASSESWAGELFF
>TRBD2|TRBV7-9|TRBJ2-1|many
TGTGCCAGCAGCTTAGTGGGCCTAGCGGGAGGACATGAGCAGTTCTTC
CASSLVGLAGGHEQFF
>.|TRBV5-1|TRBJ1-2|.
TGCGCCAGCATAGGGACATCTTATGGCTACACCTTC
CASIGTSYGYTF
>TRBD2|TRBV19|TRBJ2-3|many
TGTGCCAGTAGGACCATGGGACTAGCCGACACAGATACGCAGTATTTT
CASRTMGLADTDTQYF
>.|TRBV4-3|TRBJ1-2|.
TGCGCCAGCAGCCAAGACAGGGAATTCTACACCTTC
CASSQDREFYTF
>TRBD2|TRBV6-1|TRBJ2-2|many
TGTGCCAGCAGTGAGACTAGCGGTGTGGTACCCGGGGAGCTGTTTTTT
CASSETSGVVPGELFF
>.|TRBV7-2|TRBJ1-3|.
TGTGCCAGCAGCTTACGGCAGGGAACGGGAAACACCATATATTTT
CASSLRQGTGNTIYF
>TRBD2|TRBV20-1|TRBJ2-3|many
TGCAGTGCTGGGAGCGGGAGTGTGGGAGGGCAGTATTTT
CSAGSGSVGGQYF
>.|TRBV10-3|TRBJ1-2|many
TGTGCCATCAGTGATGAGGCAGGAGGCTACACCTTC
CAISDEAGGYTF
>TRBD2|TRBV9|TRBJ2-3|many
TGTGCCAGCAGACCCGGGACTAGCGGGAGAGATACGCAGTATTTT
CASRPGTSGRDTQYF
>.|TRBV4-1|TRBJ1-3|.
TGCGCCAGCAGCCAAGTTCCCCGGGCTGGAAACACCATATATTTT
CASSQVPRAGNTIYF
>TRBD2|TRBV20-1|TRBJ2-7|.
TGCAGTGCTACCAACGGGACTAGCGGGAGGGCCGTTAACGAGCAGTACTTC
CSATNGTSGRAVNEQYF
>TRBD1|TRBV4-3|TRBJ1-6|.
TGCGCCAGCAGCCAAGATAGGGCAGGGGGGTCACCCCTCCACTTT
CASSQDRAGGSPLHF
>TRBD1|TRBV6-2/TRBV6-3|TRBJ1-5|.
TGTGCCAGCAATGGGACGGACAGGGGGAAGGGGCAGCCACAACATTTT
CASNGTDRGKGQPQHF
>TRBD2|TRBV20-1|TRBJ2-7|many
TGCAGTGCTAGAGAAGGTAGCGGGACATCCTACGAGCAGTACTTC
CSAREGSGTSYEQYF
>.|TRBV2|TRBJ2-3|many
TGTGCCAGCAGTCAGGGAGGGGGGGAAACAGATACGCAGTATTTT
CASSQGGGETDTQYF
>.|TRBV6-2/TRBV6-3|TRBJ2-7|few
TGTGCCAGCAGTTACCGGGACGATAGCTCCTACGAGCAGTACTTC
CASSYRDDSSYEQYF
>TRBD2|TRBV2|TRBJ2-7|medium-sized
TGTGCCAGCTCTGAAGGGCGGGAGCAAAGGCAGTACTTC
CASSEGREQRQYF
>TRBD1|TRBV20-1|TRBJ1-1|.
TGCAGTGCTAGGAACACAGGGGGCGGCACTGAAGCTTTCTTT
CSARNTGGGTEAFF
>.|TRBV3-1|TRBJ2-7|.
TGTGCCAGCAGCCAAGCGCGGGGCTACGAGCAGTACTTC
CASSQARGYEQYF
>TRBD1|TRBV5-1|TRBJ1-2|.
TGCGCCAGCAGCTTGTGGCGGGACAGGGATGGCTACACCTTC
CASSLWRDRDGYTF
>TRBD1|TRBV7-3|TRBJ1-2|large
TGTGCCAGCAGCTTACAGGGGGCTCGCGGCTACACCTTC
CASSLQGARGYTF
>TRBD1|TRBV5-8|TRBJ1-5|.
TGTGCCAGCGAAACGGGACAGGGGCCACATCAGCCCCAGCATTTT
CASETGQGPHQPQHF
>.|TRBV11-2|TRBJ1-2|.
TGTGCCAGCAGCTTAGGGGAGATTGGTGGCTACACCTTC
CASSLGEIGGYTF
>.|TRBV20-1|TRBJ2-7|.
TGCAGTACTAGAGACACCTACGAGCAGTACTTC
CSTRDTYEQYF
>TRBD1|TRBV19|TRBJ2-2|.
TGTGTCAGTAGGGAGACAGGGGTCTCCGGGGAGCTGTTTTTT
CVSRETGVSGELFF
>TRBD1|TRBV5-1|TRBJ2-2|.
TGCGCCAGCAGCTTTCAGGGGGCGAACACCGGGGAGCTGTTTTTT
CASSFQGANTGELFF
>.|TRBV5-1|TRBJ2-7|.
TGCGCCAGCAGCTTTATGGTTGGGACCTACGAGCAGTACTTC
CASSFMVGTYEQYF
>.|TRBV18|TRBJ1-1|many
TGTGCCAGCTCACCATCCCGGGAAACAGACACTGAAGCTTTCTTT
CASSPSRETDTEAFF
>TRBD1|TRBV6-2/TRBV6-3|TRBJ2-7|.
TGTGCCACGAGGACAGGATCGAGCGAGCAGTACTTC
CATRTGSSEQYF
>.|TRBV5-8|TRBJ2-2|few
TGTGCCAGCAGCGCCAGGGAAAGACACACCGGGGAGCTGTTTTTT
CASSARERHTGELFF
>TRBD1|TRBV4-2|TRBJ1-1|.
TGTGCCAGCAGCGAACAGGGGGAAAGTCAAACTGAAGCTTTCTTT
CASSEQGESQTEAFF
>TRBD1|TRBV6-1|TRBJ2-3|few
TGTGCCAGCACCCTACGGGGAGGACAGGGATATGATACGCAGTATTTT
CASTLRGGQGYDTQYF
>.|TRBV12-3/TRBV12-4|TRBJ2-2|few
TGTGCCAGCAGTGACTCGAACACCGGGGAGCTGTTTTTT
CASSDSNTGELFF
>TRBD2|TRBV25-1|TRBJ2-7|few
TGTGCCAGCAGTGAGGGAGGGCTCACTCACTCCTACGAGCAGTACTTC
CASSEGGLTHSYEQYF
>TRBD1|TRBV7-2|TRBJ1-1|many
TGTGCCAGCAGCTTAGCGACAGGGGGGACTGAAGCTTTCTTT
CASSLATGGTEAFF
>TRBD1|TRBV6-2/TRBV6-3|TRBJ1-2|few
TGTGCCAGCAGCATCCGGGACAGACCTAACTATGGCTACACCTTC
CASSIRDRPNYGYTF
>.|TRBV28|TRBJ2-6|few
TGTGCCAGCAGTTTTCCGGGGATATCTGGGGCCAACGTCCTGACTTTC
CASSFPGISGANVLTF
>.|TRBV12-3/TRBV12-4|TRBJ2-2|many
TGTGCCGGCACAAAGGACGCGAATTCTCCCGGGGAGCTGTTTTTT
CAGTKDANSPGELFF
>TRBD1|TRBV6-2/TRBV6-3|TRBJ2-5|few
TGTGCCAGCAGTTCGGACAGGGGGACAGAGACCCAGTACTTC
CASSSDRGTETQYF
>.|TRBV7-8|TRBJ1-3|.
TGTGCCAGCAGCGTATATGTTGGGGAGGGGAGCTCTGTAAACACCATATATTTT
CASSVYVGEGSSVNTIYF
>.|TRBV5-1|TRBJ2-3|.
TGCGCCAGCAGCTTGGACATGATCACAGATACGCAGTATTTT
CASSLDMITDTQYF
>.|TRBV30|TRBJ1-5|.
TGTGCCTGGGGGATACCACAGCCCCAGCATTTT
CAWGIPQPQHF